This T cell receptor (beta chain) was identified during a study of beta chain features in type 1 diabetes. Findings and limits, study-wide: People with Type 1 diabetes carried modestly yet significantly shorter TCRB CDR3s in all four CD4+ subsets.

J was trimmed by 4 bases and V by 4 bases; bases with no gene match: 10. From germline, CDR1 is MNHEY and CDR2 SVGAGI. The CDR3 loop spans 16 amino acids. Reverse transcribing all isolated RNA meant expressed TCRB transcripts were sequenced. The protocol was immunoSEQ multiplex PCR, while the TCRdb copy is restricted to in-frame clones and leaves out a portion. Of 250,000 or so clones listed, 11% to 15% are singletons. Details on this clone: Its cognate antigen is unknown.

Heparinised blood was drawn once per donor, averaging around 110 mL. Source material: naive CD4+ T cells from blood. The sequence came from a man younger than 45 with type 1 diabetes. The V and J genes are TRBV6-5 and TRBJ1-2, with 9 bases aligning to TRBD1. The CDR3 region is CASSSAGQGRIYGYTF. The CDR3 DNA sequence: TGTGCCAGCAGTTCCGCGGGACAGGGTAGGATCTATGGCTACACCTTC.